The 32 T cell receptor beta chains reported below all come from one sample, sequenced in a study of cytomegalovirus exposure and HLA in healthy donors. PCR employed 60 Vbeta and 13 Jbeta primers. TCRdb's copy holds only in-frame clones and misses some; the assay was immunoSEQ multiplex PCR. The sample has about 120,000 clones; over 75% are singletons. Sample: PBMCs. The receptors shown here come from a male donor in good health and CMV-seropositive.

V gene TRBV7-2 combines with J gene TRBJ2-7; tentatively, D is TRBD2 (6 bases). V gave up 4 bases and J gave up 1 base, with 14 bases separating them. Germline-derived CDR1 and CDR2 are SGHTA and FQGNSA. The CDR3 has 15 residues. The CDR3 spells CASSSSWGDSYEQYF. The CDR3 DNA follows: TGTGCCAGCAGCTCGTCTTGGGGGGATTCCTACGAGCAGTACTTC.

The chain carries TRBV4-1 and TRBJ2-3, with 8 bases that match TRBD1. CDR1 is MGHRA, CDR2 YSYEKL, per germline. V lost 5 bases and J lost 2; bases outside the gene matches: 9. The CDR3 totals 16 residues. The CDR3 DNA sequence: TGCGCCAGCAGCGCCCGGGACAGGTTGGTCACAGATACGCAGTATTTT. It codes for CASSARDRLVTDTQYF.

The chain is built from TRBV5-4 and TRBJ1-1; D not resolved. The CDR3 has 12 residues. Germline CDR1 and CDR2: SGHNT and YYREEE (reference sequence). V lost 4 bases to trimming and J lost 4 bases, with 8 bases between them. The CDR3 DNA reads TGTGCCAGCAGCACACCCAGCACTGAAGCTTTCTTT. Its translation is CASSTPSTEAFF.

The rearrangement uses TRBV5-1 and TRBJ1-2; D unclear. This CDR3 spans 11 amino acids. CDR1 and CDR2 from the germline V gene are SGHRS and YFSETQ. V lost 0 bases and J 8 bases, leaving 5 bases between the germline ends. The CDR3 DNA follows: TGCGCCAGCAGCTTGGCGGGGGGCTACACCTTC. Translating gives CASSLAGGYTF.

The V and J genes are TRBV19 and TRBJ1-5, with TRBD1 matching over 12 bases. Germline assignment: CDR1 LNHDA and CDR2 SQIVND (reference sequence). The CDR3 consists of 18 residues. V trimming: 7 bases; J trimming: 1 base; junction bases outside the gene matches: 11. In nucleotides, the CDR3 is TGTGCCAGTACCCCCGGGACAGGGGGCCTCTGGAGCAATCAGCCCCAGCATTTT. Translating gives CASTPGTGGLWSNQPQHF.

The chain has TRBV18 and TRBJ1-2; 9 bases line up with TRBD1. The CDR3 length is 13 residues. Germline values: CDR1 KGHSH, CDR2 LQKENI. Trimming at V came to 4 bases and at J to 8 bases, leaving 5 bases not matched to a gene. Here the CDR3 reads CASSRDREKGYTF. For the CDR3, the DNA is TGTGCCAGCTCACGGGACAGGGAGAAGGGCTACACCTTC.

The chain carries TRBV9 and TRBJ1-5; D is unresolved. The CDR3 sequence is 14 residues long. Germline values: CDR1 SGDLS, CDR2 YYNGEE. V lost 0 bases to trimming and J lost 3 bases, with 7 bases between them. CDR3 DNA sequence: TGTGCCAGCAGCGTAGGGCAGGCCAATCAGCCCCAGCATTTT. It is translated as CASSVGQANQPQHF.

This clone was seen a few times. The V gene is TRBV28, the J gene TRBJ2-7; 8 nucleotides align to TRBD1. Germline values: CDR1 MDHEN, CDR2 SYDVKM. CDR3 length: 13 amino acids. V was clipped by 7 bases and J by 7 bases; unmatched bases: 9. The CDR3 here is CASTSPDRGEQYF. Written as DNA, the CDR3 is TGTGCCAGCACTTCCCCCGACAGGGGAGAGCAGTACTTC.

The V call is TRBV7-3, the J call TRBJ1-1, with TRBD1 identical over 7 bases. Germline CDR1 and CDR2: SGHTA and FQGTGA. J gave up 0 bases and V 3 bases, and 7 bases lay outside the gene matches. The CDR3 sequence is 16 residues long. CDR3 in DNA: TGTGCCAGCAGCTTTTTTACAGGGGATATGAACACTGAAGCTTTCTTT. Translating gives CASSFFTGDMNTEAFF. Full variable domain (rest looked up from reference TRBV7-3 and TRBJ1-1): GAGVSQTPSNKVTEKGKYVELRCDPISGHTALYWYRQSLGQGPEFLIYFQGTGAADDSGLPNDRFFAVRPEGSVSTLKIQRTERGDSAVYLCASSFFTGDMNTEAFFGQGTRLTVV.

The rearrangement links TRBV15 to TRBJ2-5; 8 positions agree with TRBD2. The germline V gene has CDR1 LNHNV and CDR2 YYDKDF (reference sequence). V shed 4 bases and J 1 base; nucleotides not matched to a gene: 2. This CDR3 has 14 amino acids. DNA of the CDR3: TGTGCCACCAGCAAAGCGGGGGTCCAAGAGACCCAGTACTTC. Protein product: CATSKAGVQETQYF.

This chain links TRBV28 with TRBJ1-2; D not resolved. Germline CDR1 and CDR2: MDHEN and SYDVKM. The CDR3 length is 14 residues. V lost 5 bases, J lost 5 bases, and 15 bases lay in between. In nucleotides, the CDR3 is TGTGCCAGCAGTCCCCCCGGGATAATTTATGGCTACACCTTC. Residues: CASSPPGIIYGYTF.

The chain employs TRBV13 and TRBJ2-2; a weak D match, TRBD2 (6 bases). The length of the CDR3 is 14 residues. The V end was cut by 8 bases, the J end by 2 bases, with 12 bases between. The germline CDR1 and CDR2 sequences are PRHDT and FYEKMQ (reference sequence). CDR3 sequence (DNA): TGTGCCAGCCGACTAGTTATCAACACCGGGGAGCTGTTTTTT. As protein: CASRLVINTGELFF.

In this sample, this clone turned up a few times. V usage is TRBV18 and J usage is TRBJ1-6; D remains ambiguous. The CDR3 covers 13 residues. The V end lost 3 bases, the J end lost 10 bases, and 10 bases lay between the germline ends. In germline, CDR1 is KGHSH, CDR2 LQKENI. The CDR3 spells CASSPLGGSPLHF. The CDR3 bases are TGTGCCAGCTCACCTCTAGGTGGATCACCCCTCCACTTT.

In nucleotides, the CDR3 is TGTGCCAGCTCACCACCCGTACTAGCGTTGGATGTTGGGGAGCTGTTTTTT. Amino acids: CASSPPVLALDVGELFF. V and J are TRBV18 and TRBJ2-2; TRBD2 matches 7 bases. CDR3 length: 17 amino acids. Germline values: CDR1 KGHSH, CDR2 LQKENI. V shed 0 bases and J 8 bases; nucleotides not matched to a gene: 12.

V usage is TRBV9 and J usage is TRBJ2-5; 10 nucleotides align to TRBD1. This CDR3 comprises 13 residues. V was clipped by 3 bases and J by 7 bases; unmatched bases: 3. Per germline, CDR1 SGDLS and CDR2 YYNGEE. This CDR3 reads CASSAGTGVTQYF. The CDR3 region has the DNA TGTGCCAGCAGCGCCGGGACAGGGGTGACCCAGTACTTC.

The chain employs TRBV11-2 and TRBJ1-1; D is undetermined. The V end was cut by 5 bases, the J end by 1 base, with 20 bases between. There are 17 residues in the CDR3. CDR1 is SGHAT, CDR2 FQNNGV, per germline. The CDR3 here is CASSVPFGPVGNTEAFF. The CDR3 nucleotides are TGTGCCAGCAGCGTTCCATTTGGGCCCGTGGGGAACACTGAAGCTTTCTTT.

The CDR3, as DNA: TGCGCCAGCAGCTTGGAGGGGTTCGGAAACACCATATATTTT. Its protein product is CASSLEGFGNTIYF. The chain has TRBV5-1 and TRBJ1-3, with D perhaps matching TRBD1 (5 bases). CDR3 length: 14 amino acids. V lost 0 bases to trimming and J lost 4 bases, with 8 bases between them. Germline V lookup: CDR1 SGHRS, CDR2 YFSETQ. Full variable domain (remainder filled in from reference TRBV5-1 and TRBJ1-3): KAGVTQTPRYLIKTRGQQVTLSCSPISGHRSVSWYQQTPGQGLQFLFEYFSETQRNKGNFPGRFSGRQFSNSRSEMNVSTLELGDSALYLCASSLEGFGNTIYFGEGSWLTVV.

V and J are TRBV18 and TRBJ1-5; D ambiguous. The CDR3 is 16 amino acids. Trimming left V 6 bases short and J 0 bases short, with 15 bases between. Germline CDR1 reads KGHSH; CDR2 reads LQKENI. The CDR3 loop reads CASSLATPNSNQPQHF. The CDR3 DNA reads as TGTGCCAGCTCCCTGGCGACACCTAATAGCAATCAGCCCCAGCATTTT.

The rearrangement uses TRBV7-9 and TRBJ2-7, with 7 bases fitting TRBD1. This CDR3 region has 14 residues. The V gene's germline CDR1 is SEHNR and CDR2 FQNEAQ (reference sequence). The junction had 4 bases not matched to a gene; V was cut back by 5 bases and J by 0 bases. The CDR3 protein is CASSIRDSSYEQYF. CDR3 coding DNA: TGTGCCAGCAGCATCCGGGACAGCTCCTACGAGCAGTACTTC.

The chain has TRBV5-4 and TRBJ2-1, with D possibly being TRBD2 (6 bases). Germline loops: CDR1 SGHNT, CDR2 YYREEE (reference sequence). Trimming took 4 bases from V and 7 from J, leaving 15 bases between them. CDR3 length: 14 amino acids. The CDR3 region is CASSPGRGGNEQFF. CDR3 sequence (DNA): TGTGCCAGCAGCCCCGGTCGGGGAGGTAATGAGCAGTTCTTC.

The J gene is TRBJ2-5, the V gene TRBV7-2; the match to TRBD1 covers 10 bases. The V and J ends lost 1 base and 5 bases, in that order; junction bases with no gene match: 4. Germline values: CDR1 SGHTA, CDR2 FQGNSA. The CDR3 spans 15 residues. CDR3 region: CASSLGDRGSETQYF. The CDR3 DNA follows: TGTGCCAGCAGCTTAGGGGACAGGGGCTCGGAGACCCAGTACTTC.

CDR3 sequence (DNA): TGTGCCAGCATTGGCAGGCAGGGTGTGAACACTGAAGCTTTCTTT. Translation: CASIGRQGVNTEAFF. The chain employs TRBV6-1 and TRBJ1-1; the D gene is possibly TRBD1 (5 bases). The V and J ends lost 7 bases and 0 bases respectively, with 15 bases between them. The CDR3 runs to 15 residues. Germline-derived CDR1 and CDR2 are MNHNS and SASEGT.

This clone was found a few times. The chain employs TRBV5-6 and TRBJ2-3; TRBD2 aligns across 13 bases. CDR1 and CDR2 from the germline V gene are SGHDT and YYEEEE. The CDR3 runs 15 residues. V lost 7 bases to trimming and J lost 0 bases; unmatched junction nucleotides: 2. The CDR3: CASGLAGVSTDTQYF. Here the CDR3 DNA reads TGTGCCAGCGGACTAGCGGGGGTCAGCACAGATACGCAGTATTTT.

This clone was observed a handful of times. This chain uses TRBV6-1 with TRBJ1-4; D may be TRBD1 (6 bases). Germline values: CDR1 MNHNS, CDR2 SASEGT. This CDR3 has 13 amino acids. Trimming took off 7 bases at V and 5 bases at J, with 11 bases between the two ends. The CDR3 DNA reads as TGTGCCAGCACTAGACAGGTGAATGAAAAACTGTTTTTT. Translated, it gives CASTRQVNEKLFF.

This clone was counted between two and nine times. The V and J genes are TRBV27 and TRBJ2-3; 9 bases are shared with TRBD1. The CDR3 extends over 17 amino acids. Unmatched junction bases numbered 11, after V lost 0 bases and J lost 7 bases. CDR1 MNHEY and CDR2 SMNVEV come from the germline V gene (reference sequence). CDR3 nucleotide sequence: TGTGCCAGCAGTTTATCCCCCGGACAGGGGCCCCTCCATACGCAGTATTTT. It encodes CASSLSPGQGPLHTQYF.

This sequence joins TRBV2 and TRBJ1-5; the D is unclear. V lost 2 bases to trimming and J lost 3 bases, with 8 bases between them. Looked up from germline, CDR1 is SNHLY and CDR2 is FYNNEI. CDR3 length equals 14 residues. The CDR3: CASSERVNNQPQHF. CDR3 nucleotides: TGTGCCAGCAGTGAACGGGTTAACAATCAGCCCCAGCATTTT.

CDR3: CASSSQGVGIVKNIQYF. Here the CDR3 DNA reads TGTGCCAGCAGTAGTCAGGGGGTCGGGATTGTCAAAAACATTCAGTACTTC. The rearrangement links TRBV28 to TRBJ2-4; TRBD1 aligns across 7 bases. Trimming removed 5 bases from V and 3 bases from J; junction bases left unmatched: 13. This CDR3 comprises 17 residues. The V gene's germline CDR1 is MDHEN and CDR2 SYDVKM.

The V call is TRBV19, the J call TRBJ2-5; 9 bases are a match to TRBD1. CDR3 length equals 13 residues. Germline CDR1 LNHDA, CDR2 SQIVND (reference sequence). V was clipped by 6 bases and J by 4 bases; unmatched bases: 3. The CDR3 spells CASRDRGRETQYF. The CDR3 DNA reads as TGTGCCAGTAGGGACAGGGGACGAGAGACCCAGTACTTC.

The J gene is TRBJ1-4, the V gene TRBV2, with D possibly being TRBD1 (6 bases). The V end was cut by 2 bases, the J end by 8 bases, with 12 bases between. Germline V lookup: CDR1 SNHLY, CDR2 FYNNEI. The length of the CDR3 is 14 residues. CDR3 residues: CASSEQGMGEKLFF. Here the CDR3 DNA reads TGTGCCAGCAGTGAACAGGGGATGGGGGAAAAACTGTTTTTT.

This chain connects TRBV2 to TRBJ2-5; 7 bases map to TRBD2. The CDR3 contains 13 residues. V gave up 4 bases and J gave up 5 bases; unmatched junction bases: 4. Per germline, CDR1 SNHLY and CDR2 FYNNEI. The CDR3 DNA reads as TGTGCCAGCAGTGGCGGGGGAGGTGAGACCCAGTACTTC. This sequence encodes CASSGGGGETQYF.

V gene TRBV15 combines with J gene TRBJ2-3; 13 nucleotides match TRBD2. The CDR3 extends over 19 amino acids. From germline, CDR1 is LNHNV and CDR2 YYDKDF (reference sequence). The ends lost 3 bases at V and 4 bases at J; junction bases unmatched: 13. This CDR3 reads CATSREPGQGTSGADTQYF. As DNA, the CDR3 is TGTGCCACCAGCAGGGAACCGGGACAGGGGACTAGCGGGGCAGATACGCAGTATTTT.

The chain is built from TRBV4-2 and TRBJ1-1; perhaps TRBD1 as D (5 bases). Germline CDR1 is LGHNA and CDR2 is YNFKEQ. V was cut by 4 bases and J by 3 bases, with 18 bases left in between. The CDR3 is made up of 16 amino acids. The chain's CDR3 is CASSPRGGAEYTEAFF. CDR3 in DNA: TGTGCCAGCAGCCCGAGGGGCGGGGCGGAGTACACTGAAGCTTTCTTT.